This TCR beta chain is from a study of cytomegalovirus exposure and HLA in healthy donors. Whole-study results and caveats: A later analysis reportedly found fewer N-insertions in an Asian-associated ancestry cluster than the approximately 700-donor mean. It was confirmed in vitro that a few of the CMV-associated chains were specific for CMV antigens. Researchers reported from a later analysis that most CMV-associated TCR beta chains appeared HLA-restricted.

CDR3 length: 15 amino acids. V gave up 2 bases and J gave up 7 bases; unmatched junction bases: 5. Germline loops: CDR1 MDHEN, CDR2 SYDVKM. A remark on this clone: Its cognate antigen is unknown.

Primers for the PCR totalled 60 Vbeta and 13 Jbeta. Some clones are missing from TCRdb's copy, which holds only in-frame ones; the method was immunoSEQ multiplex PCR. In the table there are around 130,000 clones, around 81% of which are singletons. Nominally healthy donors provided the samples, though records likely missed some immune exposures. The chain recombines TRBV28 with TRBJ1-5; the match to TRBD1 covers 10 bases. The TCR comes from a woman aged 50 to 60 in good health and CMV-seronegative. The specimen was PBMCs. As DNA, the CDR3 is TGTGCCAGCAGTTTAGGGGACAGGGGTGGCCAGCCCCAGCATTTT. Protein: CASSLGDRGGQPQHF.